A single sample gave rise to the 26 T cell receptor beta chains below, sequenced in a study of blood T cell repertoires in COVID-19. Libraries were prepared by immunoSEQ multiplex PCR; TCRdb keeps only in-frame clonotypes and omits some of them. The sample shows tens of thousands of clones, about nine tenths of them seen only once. The sequenced material came from peripheral blood. The source of these receptors is a man in his 60s with COVID-19, enrolled during active disease.

This clone was detected once. V and J are TRBV21-1 and TRBJ2-7; TRBD2, the table's D call, was not compared with the DNA. TRBV21-1 is annotated as a pseudogene. CDR3 size: 22 residues. This CDR3 is CASSTRDRGFPFRASGTYEQYF. CDR3 coding DNA: TGTGCCAGCAGCACCCGGGACAGGGGATTTCCTTTCCGGGCTAGCGGGACCTACGAGCAGTACTTC.

The genes are TRBV2 and TRBJ1-5; TRBD1 agrees at 9 bases. V shed 1 base, J shed 5 bases, and the junction held 6 bases outside the gene matches. CDR3 length: 16 amino acids. Per the germline V gene, CDR1 is SNHLY and CDR2 is FYNNEI. DNA for the CDR3: TGTGCCAGCAGTGAAGATGGGGACAGGGATCATCAGCCCCAGCATTTT. Amino acids: CASSEDGDRDHQPQHF.

This CDR3 reads CASSSRADTQYF. The CDR3, as DNA: TGTGCCAGCAGTTCGCGGGCAGATACGCAGTATTTT. The rearrangement links TRBV6-2 or TRBV6-3 to TRBJ2-3; D may be TRBD2 (5 bases). CDR1 and CDR2 (germline): MNHEY, SVGEGT. This CDR3 comprises 12 residues. The V gene lost 4 bases and the J gene lost 4 bases, with 6 bases spanning the gap.

Comment on this clone: One end of the junction varies from germline; a read error may be responsible. The chain carries TRBV24-1 and TRBJ1-3, with D maybe TRBD1 (5 bases). The CDR3 extends over 13 amino acids. In germline, CDR1 is KGHDR, CDR2 SFDVKD. The CDR3 DNA reads as TGTGCCACCAGTGCTACAGGTGGAGACACCATATATTTT. It encodes CATSATGGDTIYF.

The gene calls are TRBV14 and TRBJ2-5; 10 bases are a match to TRBD1. V shed 1 base, J shed 4 bases, and the junction held 6 bases outside the gene matches. This CDR3 has 16 residues. CDR1 and CDR2 (germline): SGHDN, FVKESK. CDR3 DNA: TGTGCCAGCAGCCAAGTATCGACAGGGGGCGGAGAGACCCAGTACTTC. Translated, it gives CASSQVSTGGGETQYF.

The V call is TRBV5-1, the J call TRBJ1-1; 7 bases map to TRBD1. J lost 0 bases, V lost 1 base, and 3 bases had no gene match. Germline values: CDR1 SGHRS, CDR2 YFSETQ. The CDR3 length is 15 residues. CDR3 sequence reads: CASSLWGTVNTEAFF. The CDR3 DNA reads TGCGCCAGCAGCTTGTGGGGGACAGTGAACACTGAAGCTTTCTTT.

The genes are TRBV10-2 and TRBJ2-7; 11 bases fit TRBD2. This CDR3 spans 12 amino acids. Germline V gene lookup returns CDR1 WSHSY and CDR2 SAAADI. V shed 6 bases and J 12 bases; nucleotides not matched to a gene: 7. The CDR3 coding sequence is TGCGCCAGCAGAGAACTAGCGGGAGCTGGGTACTTC. Translating it yields CASRELAGAGYF.

The rearrangement joins TRBV2 to TRBJ1-5; D remains ambiguous. The CDR3 runs 13 residues. Trimming took 6 bases from V and 5 from J, leaving 11 bases between them. Germline loops: CDR1 SNHLY, CDR2 FYNNEI. CDR3 sequence (DNA): TGTGCCAGCAGGTCTGCGGTCCATCAGCCCCAGCATTTT. It is translated as CASRSAVHQPQHF. Combining the CDR3 with reference TRBV2 and TRBJ1-5 gives the whole variable domain EPEVTQTPSHQVTQMGQEVILRCVPISNHLYFYWYRQILGQKVEFLVSFYNNEISEKSEIFDDQFSVERPDGSNFTLKIRSTKLEDSAMYFCASRSAVHQPQHFGDGTRLSIL.

V and J are TRBV6-5 and TRBJ2-2, with D hard to call. V was cut by 5 bases and J by 2 bases, with 12 bases left in between. The germline CDR1 and CDR2 sequences are MNHEY and SVGAGI. The CDR3 runs to 15 residues. In DNA, the CDR3 is TGTGCCAGCAGTATCGGGTCAGCTAACACCGGGGAGCTGTTTTTT. Amino acid sequence: CASSIGSANTGELFF.

The chain uses TRBV6-5 and TRBJ2-2, with D possibly matching TRBD1 (6 bases). From germline, CDR1 is MNHEY and CDR2 SVGAGI. This CDR3 region has 15 residues. V was shortened by 6 bases and J by 0 bases, with 11 bases between the two germline ends. CDR3 in amino acids: CASRTGLSNTGELFF. CDR3 sequence (DNA): TGTGCCAGCAGGACAGGCCTCTCGAACACCGGGGAGCTGTTTTTT.

The rearrangement joins TRBV20-1 to TRBJ1-1, with 7 nucleotides matching TRBD1. The CDR3 runs to 12 residues. Trimming removed 3 bases from V and 10 bases from J; junction bases left unmatched: 8. Germline CDR1 is DFQATT and CDR2 is SNEGSKA (reference sequence). In DNA, the CDR3 is TGCAGTGCTAGTCAAACAGGGGTTGGAGCTTTCTTT. Protein sequence: CSASQTGVGAFF.

The V gene is TRBV11-1, the J gene TRBJ1-4; 7 bases are a match to TRBD1. CDR1 is SGHAT, CDR2 FQDESV, per germline (reference sequence). Trimming at V came to 2 bases and at J to 12 bases, leaving 9 bases not matched to a gene. The CDR3 has 14 residues. The CDR3 DNA is TGTGCCAGCAGCTTAAACAGGGGATCGAGGGAACTGTTTTTT. This gives the protein CASSLNRGSRELFF.

This chain connects TRBV7-8 to TRBJ2-7, with 9 bases matching TRBD2. CDR1 is SGHVS and CDR2 is FQNEAQ in the germline V gene. The CDR3 length is 15 residues. Trimming at V came to 2 bases and at J to 3 bases, leaving 5 bases not matched to a gene. For the CDR3, the DNA is TGTGCCAGCAGCTTAAAGACTAGCGGCCTCTACGAGCAGTACTTC. It yields the protein CASSLKTSGLYEQYF.

The V and J genes are TRBV3-1 (or the pseudogene TRBV3-2) and TRBJ2-2; D is unclear. Germline CDR1 is LGHDT and CDR2 is YNNKEL (reference sequence). The CDR3 runs 14 residues. Trimming pared 6 bases from V and 0 bases from J, leaving 8 bases between. The CDR3 DNA reads TGTGCCAGCAGGTTGAGTGCGAACACCGGGGAGCTGTTTTTT. Amino acids: CASRLSANTGELFF.

The gene calls are TRBV19 and TRBJ2-1, with 9 bases fitting TRBD2. In germline, CDR1 is LNHDA, CDR2 SQIVND (reference sequence). Trimming took 8 bases from V and 7 from J; bases not matched to a gene: 9. This CDR3 contains 14 residues. The CDR3 DNA reads TGTGCCAGTTCGCTTCTACTAGCGGGTAATGAGCAGTTCTTC. Protein product: CASSLLLAGNEQFF.

The V and J genes are TRBV5-1 and TRBJ2-7, with D perhaps matching TRBD2 (6 bases). This CDR3 region has 15 residues. V was trimmed by 1 base and J by 2 bases, leaving 13 bases between them. Germline V lookup: CDR1 SGHRS, CDR2 YFSETQ. The CDR3 protein is CASSLSPSEPYEQYF. CDR3 DNA sequence: TGCGCCAGCAGCTTGAGCCCTAGCGAGCCCTACGAGCAGTACTTC. The variable domain in full, with the rest retrieved from reference TRBV5-1 and TRBJ2-7, is KAGVTQTPRYLIKTRGQQVTLSCSPISGHRSVSWYQQTPGQGLQFLFEYFSETQRNKGNFPGRFSGRQFSNSRSEMNVSTLELGDSALYLCASSLSPSEPYEQYFGPGTRLTVT.

V and J are TRBV12-3 or TRBV12-4 and TRBJ2-1; D may be TRBD2 (5 bases). The CDR3 is 13 residues long. V shed 7 bases and J shed 10 bases, with 17 bases lying between them. The CDR3 sequence is CASIQPPSGEQFF. Written as DNA, the CDR3 is TGTGCCAGCATTCAACCTCCCTCGGGGGAGCAGTTCTTC.

This chain connects TRBV4-2 to TRBJ2-5; 7 nucleotides agree with TRBD2. This CDR3 has 15 residues. Germline assignment: CDR1 LGHNA and CDR2 YNFKEQ. Unmatched junction bases numbered 4, after V lost 0 bases and J lost 3 bases. The CDR3 is CASSQDGLAEETQYF. The DNA of the CDR3 is TGTGCCAGCAGCCAAGATGGGCTAGCGGAAGAGACCCAGTACTTC.

This rearrangement joins TRBV7-2 to TRBJ2-1; TRBD2 matches 7 bases. Germline V gene sequence: CDR1 SGHTA, CDR2 FQGNSA. V lost 5 bases and J lost 3; bases outside the gene matches: 4. The CDR3 contains 14 residues. The CDR3 coding sequence is TGTGCCAGCAGCCCCGCTAGCGGCTACAATGAGCAGTTCTTC. It codes for CASSPASGYNEQFF. Filled out from reference TRBV7-2 and TRBJ2-1, the complete variable domain reads GAGVSQSPSNKVTEKGKDVELRCDPISGHTALYWYRQSLGQGLEFLIYFQGNSAPDKSGLPSDRFSAERTGGSVSTLTIQRTQQEDSAVYLCASSPASGYNEQFFGPGTRLTVL.

The chain recombines TRBV13 with TRBJ2-1; 7 bases agree with TRBD2. J gave up 4 bases and V 4 bases, and 4 bases lay outside the gene matches. The CDR3 sequence is 14 residues long. CDR1 and CDR2 from the germline V gene are PRHDT and FYEKMQ (reference sequence). The CDR3 reads CASSSQRGYNEQFF. For the CDR3, the DNA is TGTGCCAGCAGCTCGCAGCGGGGATACAATGAGCAGTTCTTC.

This clone was detected once. The rearrangement links TRBV12-5 to TRBJ2-1, with D unresolved. This CDR3 is 12 amino acids long. Germline V CDR1 and CDR2: LGHNT, FRNRAP. The V end lost 3 bases, the J end lost 5 bases, and 5 bases lay between the germline ends. CDR3 coding DNA: TGTGCTAGTGGTTTTGAGGACAATGAGCAGTTCTTC. Its protein product is CASGFEDNEQFF.

This chain connects TRBV19 to TRBJ2-5; 7 nucleotides agree with TRBD1. Per the germline V gene, CDR1 is LNHDA and CDR2 is SQIVND (reference sequence). The V segment lost 4 bases and the J segment 5 bases; nucleotides outside the gene matches: 4. The CDR3 loop spans 13 amino acids. CDR3 DNA sequence: TGTGCCAGTAGTAGCACAGGGGTGGAGACCCAGTACTTC. Protein sequence: CASSSTGVETQYF.

CDR3 sequence: CASSLRDSGSNEQFF. Written as DNA, the CDR3 is TGTGCCAGCAGCTTGAGAGATAGCGGGAGTAATGAGCAGTTCTTC. The chain recombines TRBV7-9 with TRBJ2-1; 9 positions agree with TRBD2. After removal of 3 bases from V and 7 bases from J, the junction contained 7 bases not matched to a gene. Per germline, CDR1 SEHNR and CDR2 FQNEAQ (reference sequence). The CDR3 spans 15 residues.

This chain connects TRBV9 to TRBJ2-7, with D possibly matching TRBD1 (5 bases). Per germline, CDR1 SGDLS and CDR2 YYNGEE. The CDR3 is 13 amino acids. The V end was cut by 0 bases, the J end by 5 bases, with 9 bases between. In nucleotides, the CDR3 is TGTGCCAGCAGCGTAGGGGGCGGCGACGAGCAGTACTTC. Protein sequence: CASSVGGGDEQYF.

J is TRBJ2-3 and V is TRBV7-9; a weak D match, TRBD2 (5 bases). The V end was cut by 2 bases, the J end by 6 bases, with 9 bases between. From germline, CDR1 is SEHNR and CDR2 FQNEAQ (reference sequence). The length of the CDR3 is 13 residues. CDR3 protein: CASSLTAADTQYF. The CDR3 nucleotides read TGTGCCAGCAGCTTAACAGCGGCGGATACGCAGTATTTT.

J is TRBJ1-1 and V is TRBV19, with 8 bases fitting TRBD1. This CDR3 has 15 amino acids. Unmatched junction bases numbered 11, after V lost 8 bases and J lost 3 bases. Germline V lookup: CDR1 LNHDA, CDR2 SQIVND (reference sequence). The CDR3 is CASSGQAKGDTEAFF. As DNA, the CDR3 is TGTGCCAGTTCGGGACAGGCAAAGGGGGACACTGAAGCTTTCTTT.